This entry lists 7 T cell receptor beta chains sequenced from one sample in a study of control samples from healthy donors and cancer patients. The assay was immunoSEQ multiplex PCR, and TCRdb's table has in-frame clones only and misses some. The top ten hold 0.55% to 0.6% of the sample, which has some 120,000 clones, around 92% seen once. The specimen sequenced was PBMCs. Receptors originate from a man of 80 years or more with head and neck cancer.

The chain employs TRBV5-4 and TRBJ2-3; tentatively, D is TRBD1 (6 bases). This CDR3 spans 17 amino acids. Between the trimmed V and J ends, which lost 4 bases and 2 bases, there was a span of 20 bases. From germline, CDR1 is SGHNT and CDR2 YYREEE (reference sequence). The DNA for the CDR3 is TGTGCCAGCAGCCCAGTTGGGGGACACTCCTCCACAGATACGCAGTATTTT. Protein sequence: CASSPVGGHSSTDTQYF. Looking up the rest from reference TRBV5-4 and TRBJ2-3 gives the full variable domain: ETGVTQSPTHLIKTRGQQVTLRCSSQSGHNTVSWYQQALGQGPQFIFQYYREEENGRGNFPPRFSGLQFPNYSSELNVNALELDDSALYLCASSPVGGHSSTDTQYFGPGTRLTVL.

The chain recombines TRBV25-1 with TRBJ1-2, with 8 bases lining up with TRBD1. Germline-derived CDR1 and CDR2 are MGHDK and SYGVNS. The CDR3 runs to 15 residues. Unmatched junction bases numbered 8, after V lost 4 bases and J lost 4 bases. As DNA, the CDR3 is TGTGCCAGCAGTGCAACAGGGGGTAGGGGCTATGGCTACACCTTC. This sequence encodes CASSATGGRGYGYTF.

The chain is built from TRBV27 and TRBJ1-2; D is unclear. Trimming cost V 4 bases and J 2 bases, with 8 bases left between them. Germline V gene data show CDR1 as MNHEY and CDR2 as SMNVEV (reference sequence). The CDR3 has 13 residues. Here the CDR3 reads CASSWTVNYGYTF. Written as DNA, the CDR3 is TGTGCCAGCAGTTGGACGGTCAACTATGGCTACACCTTC.

The chain joins TRBV5-4 to TRBJ2-5, with TRBD2 matching 7 bases. V was clipped by 2 bases and J by 3 bases; unmatched bases: 7. The CDR3 runs to 15 residues. Germline CDR1 SGHNT, CDR2 YYREEE (reference sequence). CDR3 nucleotides: TGTGCCAGCAGCTTTTCCCCGGGGAGGGAAGAGACCCAGTACTTC. Protein: CASSFSPGREETQYF. Full variable domain (rest looked up from reference TRBV5-4 and TRBJ2-5): ETGVTQSPTHLIKTRGQQVTLRCSSQSGHNTVSWYQQALGQGPQFIFQYYREEENGRGNFPPRFSGLQFPNYSSELNVNALELDDSALYLCASSFSPGREETQYFGPGTRLLVL.

The rearrangement links TRBV19 to TRBJ1-4; D gene uncertain. The length of the CDR3 is 16 residues. V lost 6 bases to trimming and J lost 5 bases, with 19 bases between them. Looked up from germline, CDR1 is LNHDA and CDR2 is SQIVND (reference sequence). The CDR3 protein is CASSATAMGKNEKLFF. The CDR3, as DNA: TGTGCCAGTAGCGCCACAGCAATGGGGAAAAATGAAAAACTGTTTTTT.

The V gene is TRBV5-1, the J gene TRBJ1-1; unclear D gene. This CDR3 is 13 amino acids long. Germline CDR1 SGHRS, CDR2 YFSETQ. V lost 2 bases, J lost 0 bases, and 5 bases lay in between. The CDR3 nucleotides read TGCGCCAGCAGCTTACAAATGAACACTGAAGCTTTCTTT. Protein sequence: CASSLQMNTEAFF.

The gene calls are TRBV30 and TRBJ2-1; 7 positions match TRBD2. CDR3 length: 16 amino acids. Germline CDR1 reads GTSNPN; CDR2 reads SVGIG (reference sequence). The V and J ends lost 0 bases and 1 base, in that order; junction bases with no gene match: 6. CDR3 DNA: TGTGCCTGGAGTGTACCTGCCGGGGGGTCCTACAATGAGCAGTTCTTC. It is translated as CAWSVPAGGSYNEQFF.